The 13 T cell receptor beta chains listed next were all sequenced from one sample in a study of T cell responses to AZD1222 COVID-19 vaccine. Generated by immunoSEQ multiplex PCR, the TCRdb table keeps only in-frame clones and is missing some. The sample contains around 120,000 clones, roughly 90% of which appear only once. This specimen consisted of peripheral blood, obtained on day 0 of AZD1222 vaccination. These receptors were obtained from an adult in good health.

This chain uses TRBV5-6 with TRBJ1-1; TRBD1 might be the D (5 bases). CDR1 is SGHDT and CDR2 is YYEEEE in the germline V gene. CDR3 length: 15 amino acids. V was cut by 0 bases and J by 1 base, with 10 bases left in between. This chain's CDR3 is CASSLAPGGNTEAFF. The CDR3 DNA sequence: TGTGCCAGCAGCTTGGCTCCGGGGGGGAACACTGAAGCTTTCTTT.

V gene TRBV5-6 combines with J gene TRBJ1-1, with unresolved D. This CDR3 is 13 amino acids long. Trimming pared 0 bases from V and 1 base from J, leaving 4 bases between. Germline assignment: CDR1 SGHDT and CDR2 YYEEEE. CDR3 DNA sequence: TGTGCCAGCAGCTTGGACAGGAACACTGAAGCTTTCTTT. Protein sequence: CASSLDRNTEAFF.

This chain uses TRBV15 with TRBJ2-2; 8 nucleotides align to TRBD1. The CDR3 length is 15 residues. V shed 3 bases, J shed 3 bases, and the junction held 3 bases outside the gene matches. In germline, CDR1 is LNHNV, CDR2 YYDKDF (reference sequence). The DNA for the CDR3 is TGTGCCACCAGCAGCGGACAGGGAGACACCGGGGAGCTGTTTTTT. Translated: CATSSGQGDTGELFF.

CDR3 amino acids: CASSQDLARGRTEAFF. For the CDR3, the DNA is TGCGCCAGCAGCCAAGACCTTGCCCGGGGTAGGACTGAAGCTTTCTTT. This rearrangement joins TRBV4-1 to TRBJ1-1; unclear D gene. Germline V CDR1 and CDR2: MGHRA, YSYEKL. The CDR3 contains 16 residues. Trimming removed 0 bases from V and 5 bases from J, with 16 bases in between.

V is TRBV7-2 and J is TRBJ1-5; TRBD1 aligns across 9 bases. The CDR3 loop spans 15 amino acids. The germline V gene has CDR1 SGHTA and CDR2 FQGNSA. V shed 4 bases and J 2 bases; nucleotides not matched to a gene: 3. The CDR3 here is CASSSRTGGNQPQHF. The CDR3 DNA follows: TGTGCCAGCAGCTCCCGGACAGGGGGCAATCAGCCCCAGCATTTT. Based on the CDR3 plus reference TRBV7-2 and TRBJ1-5, the full variable domain is GAGVSQSPSNKVTEKGKDVELRCDPISGHTALYWYRQSLGQGLEFLIYFQGNSAPDKSGLPSDRFSAERTGGSVSTLTIQRTQQEDSAVYLCASSSRTGGNQPQHFGDGTRLSIL.

For the CDR3, the DNA is TGCGCCAGCAGCCAAGATCCCAGGGGAAGGTATAGCAATCAGCCCCAGCATTTT. This sequence encodes CASSQDPRGRYSNQPQHF. V usage is TRBV4-1 and J usage is TRBJ1-5; tentative D call: TRBD1 (6 bases). CDR3 length: 18 amino acids. Deletions cut 0 bases from V and 0 bases from J, with 15 bases between. Germline values: CDR1 MGHRA, CDR2 YSYEKL.

The chain employs TRBV10-3 and TRBJ1-2; weak D call: TRBD1 (5 bases). The ends were cut back, 4 bases at V and 4 bases at J, with 10 bases in the middle. The CDR3 has 13 amino acids. In germline, CDR1 is ENHRY, CDR2 SYGVKD. CDR3 in amino acids: CAISVWGSYGYTF. The CDR3 DNA follows: TGTGCCATCAGTGTTTGGGGGTCCTATGGCTACACCTTC.

J is TRBJ1-5 and V is TRBV28, with TRBD1 identical over 8 bases. Losses at the gene ends were 6 bases for V and 6 bases for J; bases not matched to a gene: 4. The CDR3 contains 13 residues. The germline V gene has CDR1 MDHEN and CDR2 SYDVKM. This CDR3 reads CASRDRGAQPQHF. The CDR3, as DNA: TGTGCCAGCAGAGACAGGGGAGCTCAGCCCCAGCATTTT. Full variable domain (rest looked up from reference TRBV28 and TRBJ1-5): DVKVTQSSRYLVKRTGEKVFLECVQDMDHENMFWYRQDPGLGLRLIYFSYDVKMKEKGDIPEGYSVSREKKERFSLILESASTNQTSMYLCASRDRGAQPQHFGDGTRLSIL.

This rearrangement joins TRBV19 to TRBJ1-3; TRBD1 matches at 7 bases. J gave up 2 bases and V 5 bases, and 3 bases lay outside the gene matches. The CDR3 is made up of 14 amino acids. Per germline, CDR1 LNHDA and CDR2 SQIVND (reference sequence). CDR3 sequence: CASSVDRAGNTIYF. The CDR3 DNA follows: TGTGCCAGTAGTGTCGACAGGGCTGGAAACACCATATATTTT.

The chain couples TRBV7-9 to TRBJ2-7; D uncertain. The CDR3 has 13 amino acids. Germline lookup yields CDR1 SEHNR and CDR2 FQNEAQ (reference sequence). V was shortened by 3 bases and J by 5 bases, with 11 bases between the two germline ends. The CDR3 spells CASSLWGSDEQYF. CDR3 nucleotide sequence: TGTGCCAGCAGCTTGTGGGGATCTGACGAGCAGTACTTC.

The chain joins TRBV27 to TRBJ2-7; 8 bases line up with TRBD2. The CDR3 totals 14 residues. In germline, CDR1 is MNHEY, CDR2 SMNVEV (reference sequence). V gave up 8 bases and J gave up 3 bases; unmatched junction bases: 9. CDR3 loop: CASRLTSGGYEQYF. DNA of the CDR3: TGTGCCAGCCGCCTAACTAGCGGAGGCTACGAGCAGTACTTC.

This clone was seen only once. The chain couples TRBV6-5 to TRBJ2-3; the D gene is possibly TRBD2 (6 bases). Trimming pared 6 bases from V and 7 bases from J, leaving 8 bases between. The germline V gene encodes CDR1 MNHEY and CDR2 SVGAGI. The CDR3 contains 11 residues. The CDR3 loop is CASSAGHTQYF. Here the CDR3 DNA reads TGTGCCAGCAGCGCGGGACATACGCAGTATTTT.

V and J are TRBV10-3 and TRBJ1-1; 8 bases align to TRBD1. V gave up 5 bases and J gave up 0 bases; unmatched junction bases: 20. The CDR3 runs 20 residues. Germline V gene data show CDR1 as ENHRY and CDR2 as SYGVKD. CDR3 coding DNA: TGTGCCATCAGTTCCGGGACAGGTTCCCCAGGCCGTAACATGAACACTGAAGCTTTCTTT. Amino acid sequence: CAISSGTGSPGRNMNTEAFF.